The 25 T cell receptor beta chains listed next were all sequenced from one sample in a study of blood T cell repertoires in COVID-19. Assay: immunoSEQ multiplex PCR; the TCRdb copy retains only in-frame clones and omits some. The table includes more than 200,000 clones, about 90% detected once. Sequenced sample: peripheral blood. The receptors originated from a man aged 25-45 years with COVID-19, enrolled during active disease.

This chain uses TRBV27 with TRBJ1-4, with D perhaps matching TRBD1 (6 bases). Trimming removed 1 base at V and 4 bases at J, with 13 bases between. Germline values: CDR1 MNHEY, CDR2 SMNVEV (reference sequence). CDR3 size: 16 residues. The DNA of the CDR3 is TGTGCCAGCAGTTTATACGCGGACAGACATAATGAAAAACTGTTTTTT. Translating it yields CASSLYADRHNEKLFF. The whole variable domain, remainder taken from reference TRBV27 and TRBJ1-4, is EAQVTQNPRYLITVTGKKLTVTCSQNMNHEYMSWYRQDPGLGLRQIYYSMNVEVTDKGDVPEGYKVSRKEKRNFPLILESPSPNQTSLYFCASSLYADRHNEKLFFGSGTQLSVL.

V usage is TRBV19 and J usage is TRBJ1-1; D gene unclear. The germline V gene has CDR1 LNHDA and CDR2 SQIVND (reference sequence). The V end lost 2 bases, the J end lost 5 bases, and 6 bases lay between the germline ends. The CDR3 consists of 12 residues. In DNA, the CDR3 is TGTGCCAGTAGTATACGGGAAACTGAAGCTTTCTTT. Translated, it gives CASSIRETEAFF.

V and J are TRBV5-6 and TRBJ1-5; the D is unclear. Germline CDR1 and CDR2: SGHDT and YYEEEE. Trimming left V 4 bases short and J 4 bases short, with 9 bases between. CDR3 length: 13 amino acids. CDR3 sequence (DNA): TGTGCCAGCAGCCGGGGATCAAATCAGCCCCAGCATTTT. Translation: CASSRGSNQPQHF.

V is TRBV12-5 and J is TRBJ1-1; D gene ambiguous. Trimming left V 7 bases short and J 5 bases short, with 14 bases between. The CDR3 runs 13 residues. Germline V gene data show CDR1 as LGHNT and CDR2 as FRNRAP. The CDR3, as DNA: TGTGCTAGTGCTCAACAGAGGGTTACTGAAGCTTTCTTT. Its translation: CASAQQRVTEAFF. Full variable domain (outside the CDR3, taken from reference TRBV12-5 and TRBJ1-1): DARVTQTPRHKVTEMGQEVTMRCQPILGHNTVFWYRQTMMQGLELLAYFRNRAPLDDSGMPKDRFSAEMPDATLATLKIQPSEPRDSAVYFCASAQQRVTEAFFGQGTRLTVV.

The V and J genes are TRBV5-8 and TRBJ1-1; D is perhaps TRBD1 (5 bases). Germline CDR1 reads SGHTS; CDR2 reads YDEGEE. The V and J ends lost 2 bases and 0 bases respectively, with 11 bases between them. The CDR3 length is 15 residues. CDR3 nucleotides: TGTGCCAGCAGCTTTAACGGCAGGGTGAACACTGAAGCTTTCTTT. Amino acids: CASSFNGRVNTEAFF. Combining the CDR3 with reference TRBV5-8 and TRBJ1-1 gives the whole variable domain EAGVTQSPTHLIKTRGQQATLRCSPISGHTSVYWYQQALGLGLQFLLWYDEGEERNRGNFPPRFSGRQFPNYSSELNVNALELEDSALYLCASSFNGRVNTEAFFGQGTRLTVV.

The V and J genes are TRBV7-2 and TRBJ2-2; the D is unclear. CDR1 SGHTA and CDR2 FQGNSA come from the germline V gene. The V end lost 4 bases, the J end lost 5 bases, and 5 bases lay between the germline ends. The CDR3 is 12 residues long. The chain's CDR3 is CASSSVTGELFF. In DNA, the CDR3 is TGTGCCAGCAGCTCCGTGACCGGGGAGCTGTTTTTT. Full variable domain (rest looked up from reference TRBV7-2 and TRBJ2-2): GAGVSQSPSNKVTEKGKDVELRCDPISGHTALYWYRQSLGQGLEFLIYFQGNSAPDKSGLPSDRFSAERTGGSVSTLTIQRTQQEDSAVYLCASSSVTGELFFGEGSRLTVL.

DNA for the CDR3: TGTGCCAGCAGCTTAGGTCCCTCGGGGGGCTCACCCCTCCACTTT. It yields the protein CASSLGPSGGSPLHF. The chain recombines TRBV7-2 with TRBJ1-6; possibly TRBD1 for D (6 bases). CDR1 and CDR2 (germline): SGHTA, FQGNSA. The CDR3 has 15 residues. Trimming pared 1 base from V and 10 bases from J, leaving 14 bases between.

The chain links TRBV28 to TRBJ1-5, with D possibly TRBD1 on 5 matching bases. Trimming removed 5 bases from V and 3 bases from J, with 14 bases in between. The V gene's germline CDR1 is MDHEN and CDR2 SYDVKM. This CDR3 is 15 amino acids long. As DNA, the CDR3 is TGTGCCAGCAGTATACCAACAGGTAACAATCAGCCCCAGCATTTT. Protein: CASSIPTGNNQPQHF. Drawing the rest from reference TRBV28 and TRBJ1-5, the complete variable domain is DVKVTQSSRYLVKRTGEKVFLECVQDMDHENMFWYRQDPGLGLRLIYFSYDVKMKEKGDIPEGYSVSREKKERFSLILESASTNQTSMYLCASSIPTGNNQPQHFGDGTRLSIL.

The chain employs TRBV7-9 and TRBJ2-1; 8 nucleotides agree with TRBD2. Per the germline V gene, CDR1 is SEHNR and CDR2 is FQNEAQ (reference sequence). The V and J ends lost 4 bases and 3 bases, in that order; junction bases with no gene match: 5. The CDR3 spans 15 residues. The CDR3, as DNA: TGTGCCAGCAGCTCCCGTGGGACTAGCTACAATGAGCAGTTCTTC. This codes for CASSSRGTSYNEQFF.

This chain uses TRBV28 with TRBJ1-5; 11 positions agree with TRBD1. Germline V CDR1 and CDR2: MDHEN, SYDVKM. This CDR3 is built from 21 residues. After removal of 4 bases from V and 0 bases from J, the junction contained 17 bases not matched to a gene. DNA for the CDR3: TGTGCCAGCAGTTCTCTAATACGAAGGACAGGGGGCAGTGGTAGCAATCAGCCCCAGCATTTT. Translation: CASSSLIRRTGGSGSNQPQHF.

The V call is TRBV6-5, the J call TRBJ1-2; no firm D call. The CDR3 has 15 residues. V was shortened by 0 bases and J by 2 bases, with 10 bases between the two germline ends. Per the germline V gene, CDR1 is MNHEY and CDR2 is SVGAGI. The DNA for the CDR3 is TGTGCCAGCAGTTACTCGAGGTCTGGGAACTATGGCTACACCTTC. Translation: CASSYSRSGNYGYTF.

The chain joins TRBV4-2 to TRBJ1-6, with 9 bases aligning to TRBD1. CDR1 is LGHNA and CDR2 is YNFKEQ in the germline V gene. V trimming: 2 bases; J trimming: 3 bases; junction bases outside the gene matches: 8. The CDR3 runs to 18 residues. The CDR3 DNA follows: TGTGCCAGCAGCCAATCCTTGTCGGGACAGGGCTATAATTCACCCCTCCACTTT. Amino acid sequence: CASSQSLSGQGYNSPLHF.

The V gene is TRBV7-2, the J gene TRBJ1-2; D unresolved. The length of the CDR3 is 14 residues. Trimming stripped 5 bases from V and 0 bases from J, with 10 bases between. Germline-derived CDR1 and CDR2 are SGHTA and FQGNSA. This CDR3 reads CASSDYLANYGYTF. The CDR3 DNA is TGTGCCAGCAGCGACTACCTAGCTAACTATGGCTACACCTTC.

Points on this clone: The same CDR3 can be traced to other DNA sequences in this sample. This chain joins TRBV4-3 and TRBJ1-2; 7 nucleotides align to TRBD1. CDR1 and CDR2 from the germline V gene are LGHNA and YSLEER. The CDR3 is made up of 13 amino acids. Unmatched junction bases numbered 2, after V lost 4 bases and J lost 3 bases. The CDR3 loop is CASSPDRDYGYTF. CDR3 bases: TGCGCCAGCAGCCCCGACAGGGACTATGGCTACACCTTC.

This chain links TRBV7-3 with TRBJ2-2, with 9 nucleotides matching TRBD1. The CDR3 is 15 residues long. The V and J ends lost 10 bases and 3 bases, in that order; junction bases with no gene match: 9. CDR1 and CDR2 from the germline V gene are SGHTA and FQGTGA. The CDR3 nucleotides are TGTGCCAACAAAAAACAGGGGGCGGACACCGGGGAGCTGTTTTTT. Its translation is CANKKQGADTGELFF.

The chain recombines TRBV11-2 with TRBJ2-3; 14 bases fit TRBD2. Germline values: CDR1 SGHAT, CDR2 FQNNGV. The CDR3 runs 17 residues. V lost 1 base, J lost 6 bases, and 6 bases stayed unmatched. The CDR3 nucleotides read TGTGCCAGCAGCTTAGGACTAGCGGGAGGGGGTTGGGATACGCAGTATTTT. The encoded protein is CASSLGLAGGGWDTQYF.

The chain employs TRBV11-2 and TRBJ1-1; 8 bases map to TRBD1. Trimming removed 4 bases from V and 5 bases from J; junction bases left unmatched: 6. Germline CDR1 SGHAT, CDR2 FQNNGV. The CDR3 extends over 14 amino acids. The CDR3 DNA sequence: TGTGCCAGCAGCTGGACAGGGAGGGAGACTGAAGCTTTCTTT. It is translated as CASSWTGRETEAFF.

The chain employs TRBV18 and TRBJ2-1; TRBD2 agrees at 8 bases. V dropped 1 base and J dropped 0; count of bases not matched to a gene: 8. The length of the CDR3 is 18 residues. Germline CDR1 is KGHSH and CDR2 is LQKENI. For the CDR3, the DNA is TGTGCCAGCTCACCACTTGTTATAGCGGGGAGCTCCTACAATGAGCAGTTCTTC. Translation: CASSPLVIAGSSYNEQFF.

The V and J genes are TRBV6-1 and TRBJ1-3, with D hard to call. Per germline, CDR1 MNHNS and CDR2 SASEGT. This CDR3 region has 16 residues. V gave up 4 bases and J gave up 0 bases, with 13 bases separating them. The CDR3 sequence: CASSADYMISGNTIYF. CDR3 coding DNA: TGTGCCAGCAGTGCCGATTACATGATCTCTGGAAACACCATATATTTT.

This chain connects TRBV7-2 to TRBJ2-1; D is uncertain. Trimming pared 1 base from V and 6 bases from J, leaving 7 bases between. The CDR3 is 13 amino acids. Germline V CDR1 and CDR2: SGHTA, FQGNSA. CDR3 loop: CASSLGQANEQFF. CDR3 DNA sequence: TGTGCCAGCAGCTTAGGGCAGGCCAATGAGCAGTTCTTC.

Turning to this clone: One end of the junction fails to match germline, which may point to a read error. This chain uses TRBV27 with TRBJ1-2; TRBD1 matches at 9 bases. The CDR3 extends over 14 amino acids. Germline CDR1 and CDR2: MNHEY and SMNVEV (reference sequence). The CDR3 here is CAGSSNRGPDGYTF. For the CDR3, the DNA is TGTGCCGGCAGCTCGAACAGGGGGCCGGATGGCTACACCTTC.

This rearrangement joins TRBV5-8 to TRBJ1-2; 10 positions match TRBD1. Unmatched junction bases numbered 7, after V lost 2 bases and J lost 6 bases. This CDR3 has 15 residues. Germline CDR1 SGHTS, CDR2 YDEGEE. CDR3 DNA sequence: TGTGCCAGCAGCTTTAGGGGACAGGGGAGCAATGGCTACACCTTC. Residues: CASSFRGQGSNGYTF.

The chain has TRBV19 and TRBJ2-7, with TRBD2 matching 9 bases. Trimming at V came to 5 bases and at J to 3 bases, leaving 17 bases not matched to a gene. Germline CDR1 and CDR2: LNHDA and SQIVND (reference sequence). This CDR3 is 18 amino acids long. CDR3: CASSRGRGGLLGFYEQYF. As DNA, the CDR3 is TGTGCCAGTAGTCGAGGGCGGGGGGGCTTATTAGGATTCTACGAGCAGTACTTC.

CDR3 DNA: TGTGCCAGCAGCCCCCACCGGGACAGGTATACTGAAGCTTTCTTT. Protein product: CASSPHRDRYTEAFF. The rearrangement links TRBV7-3 to TRBJ1-1; the match to TRBD1 covers 8 bases. J lost 5 bases, V lost 5 bases, and 10 bases had no gene match. Germline CDR1 SGHTA, CDR2 FQGTGA. CDR3 size: 15 residues.

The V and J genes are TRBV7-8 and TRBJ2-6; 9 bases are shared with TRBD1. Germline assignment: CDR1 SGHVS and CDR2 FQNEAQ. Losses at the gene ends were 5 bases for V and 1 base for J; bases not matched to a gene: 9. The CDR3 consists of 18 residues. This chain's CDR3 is CASSRKRDRESGANVLTF. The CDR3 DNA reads TGTGCCAGCAGCCGAAAGCGGGACAGGGAATCTGGGGCCAACGTCCTGACTTTC.